The entry that follows covers one TCR beta chain sequence. The antigen is unknown. These data belong to a study of cytomegalovirus exposure and HLA in healthy donors. Study-level findings and limits: In a later analysis, the majority of CMV-associated beta chains seemingly showed HLA restriction.

Germline V gene sequence: CDR1 MGHRA, CDR2 YSYEKL. The CDR3 is 15 amino acids. Trimming cost V 0 bases and J 2 bases, with 8 bases left between them. The study ran its PCR with 60 Vbeta and 13 Jbeta primers. Sequencing used immunoSEQ multiplex PCR; TCRdb keeps in-frame clones, though not all of them. The repertoire holds more than 130,000 clones, with 76% as singletons. V gene TRBV4-1 combines with J gene TRBJ2-1; D perhaps matches TRBD2 (6 bases). This receptor was identified in a man aged 18 to 29 in good health and CMV-seronegative. Sequencing used PBMCs. The DNA for the CDR3 is TGCGCCAGCAGCCAAGAGTCGGGAGCCTACAATGAGCAGTTCTTC. It encodes CASSQESGAYNEQFF.